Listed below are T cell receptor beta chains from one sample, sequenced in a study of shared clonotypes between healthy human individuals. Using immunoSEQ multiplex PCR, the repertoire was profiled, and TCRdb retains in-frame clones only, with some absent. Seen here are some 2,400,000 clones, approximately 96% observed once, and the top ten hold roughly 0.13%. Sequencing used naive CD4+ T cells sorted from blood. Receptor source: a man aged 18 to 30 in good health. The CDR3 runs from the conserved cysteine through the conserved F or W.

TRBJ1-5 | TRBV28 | CASRGTGGYQPQHF
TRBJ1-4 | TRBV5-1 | CASSRDSNEKLFF
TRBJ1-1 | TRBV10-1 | CASSEVQGAGTEAFF
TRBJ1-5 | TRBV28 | CASSFRQGAGNQPQHF
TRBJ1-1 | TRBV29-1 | CSVGVTSTKNTEAFF
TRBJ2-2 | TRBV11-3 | CASSPKLAVYTGELFF
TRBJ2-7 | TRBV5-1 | CASSPQGDLHYEQYF
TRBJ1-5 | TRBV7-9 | CASSVTGDQPQHF
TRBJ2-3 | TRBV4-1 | CASSRDGTSTDTQYF
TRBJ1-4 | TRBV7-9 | CASSQDGATNEKLFF
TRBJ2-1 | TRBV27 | CASAKETSGTSYNEQFF
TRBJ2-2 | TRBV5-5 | CASSLVELYTGELFF
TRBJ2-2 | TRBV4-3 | CASSQDLGGAGELFF
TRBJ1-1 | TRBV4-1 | CASSHSRQGGNTEAFF